Sequencing of this TCR beta chain was carried out in a study of PD-L1 blockade in urothelial cancer (dated by TCRdb to between 2016 and 2019). Some background on the complete study: All patients started therapy in about 2014 and received atezolizumab 1,200 mg intravenously every 3 weeks. Twenty-five of 29 patients were identified as males with urothelial cancer of bladder origin, and a prior smoking history was reported by 18 of 29 patients. Patients had an ECOG performance status of 0 or 1 and had received between 0 and 3 prior chemotherapy regimens. Blood samples were analyzed at two time points: 3 weeks after treatment start (second dose) and 6 weeks after treatment start. Blood samples yielded a median of 141,255 T cells and roughly 80,000 unique TCRs, with median clonality approximately 0.08. The study, an exploratory multi-omic analysis, examined somatic, immune and clinical correlates of response to PD-L1 blockade with atezolizumab in urothelial cancer. Pretreatment tumor samples, along with matched peripheral blood collected serially before and after atezolizumab treatment, underwent TCR sequencing. Progression-free survival longer than 6 months counted as durable clinical benefit, and TCR features were additionally tested against both progression-free and overall survival. In the same patients who had TCR sequencing, pretreatment tumors also underwent whole exome sequencing and RNA sequencing. Nine patients reached durable clinical benefit, while 20 to 25 patients did not. Pretreatment blood TCR-seq was available for around 29 patients, at least one posttreatment blood collection was obtained for 25 or so patients, and tumor TCR-seq was available for 25 or so patients.

This clone was observed a single time. This clone's antigen is unknown. Per-nucleotide qualities are absent, and no much larger clonotype sits a single base away. Here is what the overall study found, with its caveats: Patients with durable benefit showed greater expansion of tumor-associated TCR clones in peripheral blood 3 weeks after starting treatment (n ≈ 23, p = 0.022). Improved progression-free and overall survival was found to be associated with pretreatment peripheral blood TCR clonality below the median. Because of the small sample size (n of about 29) and the many exploratory analyses performed, the results are intended to be regarded as hypothesis-generating.

What this sample's time point label stands for: peripheral blood 6 weeks after treatment start. A cohort of approximately 31 patients with locally advanced or metastatic urothelial carcinoma, treated at Memorial Sloan Kettering on a trial protocol, was included. Peripheral blood mononuclear cells were collected pretreatment and during treatment, at between 1 and 8 total time points per patient. The Qiagen DNeasy Blood extraction kit was used to purify genomic DNA from total PBMCs and tumor samples. PBMCs were collected pretreatment and during treatment and were isolated and stored as previously described. Synthetic TCR analog templates were spiked into each PCR to estimate absolute template abundance from read counts. The immunoSEQ assay used bias-controlled V and J gene primers to amplify TCRbeta CDR3 regions from genomic DNA. Sequencing of rearranged TCRbeta segments was performed at approximately 20X coverage. Concerning the study's data processing: Sequencing errors were corrected by clustering and CDR3s were annotated against IMGT to assign V, D and J genes. Downstream analyses used only productive TCRbeta rearrangements and left out out-of-frame or stop-codon sequences. Clonality was computed as one minus Shannon entropy normalized by the log of the number of unique productive sequences. Fisher's exact test with Benjamini-Hochberg correction, using a cutoff of adjusted p below 0.01, was how clones that differed between time points or between blood and tumor were identified. TCRdb's version of the immuneACCESS table is confined to in-frame rearrangements and falls short of the full clone set. An unresolved V gene accounts for under half of the shortfall where checked; the remainder is of unknown origin. For V, J and clone size, that table is used; D and trimming come from the DNA. In this sample the table shows 40,000 to 45,000 clones, roughly four fifths of which occur a single time. Approximately 16% of the sample is held by the ten biggest clonotypes.

Sequenced material: PBMCs, taken around atezolizumab (anti-PD-L1) treatment. The sequence was obtained from a man in his fifties or sixties with urothelial cancer.

CDR3 sequence: CASRAGDTQYF. The DNA sequence is TGTGCCAGTAGGGCGGGAGATACGCAGTATTTT. This chain joins TRBV28 to TRBJ2-3; matching of 5 bases hints at TRBD2 as the D gene. V lost 9 bases and J lost 5 bases; the stretch between them is 9 bases long. The CDR3 numbers 11 residues from cysteine through phenylalanine. Kept here is only the CDR3 DNA, which spans 33 bases and is read in frame from base 1. Reading the germline V gene gives CDR1 MDHEN and CDR2 SYDVKM.